This T cell receptor beta chain is drawn from a study of blood T cell repertoires in COVID-19. TCRdb keeps only in-frame clones here, not all; method: immunoSEQ multiplex PCR. The sample lists about 230,000 clones; approximately 81% were seen once. The germline V gene has CDR1 SEHNR and CDR2 FQNEAQ (reference sequence). The CDR3 has 17 residues. V lost 1 base, J lost 0 bases, and 5 bases stayed unmatched. This rearrangement joins TRBV7-9 to TRBJ2-7, with 11 bases fitting TRBD2. The sequenced sample was peripheral blood. The clonotype was recovered from a man aged 40-49 years with acute or convalescent COVID-19. Here the CDR3 reads CASSLELAGDSSYEQYF. Written as DNA, the CDR3 is TGTGCCAGCAGCTTAGAACTAGCGGGGGATAGCTCCTACGAGCAGTACTTC.